This TCR beta chain comes out of a study of T cells in Graves' hyperthyroidism and ophthalmopathy. General study findings and limits: The model anticipated ophthalmopathy a median around six months pre-onset.

A word on this clonotype: Its target is unknown.

From RNA transcripts, TCR beta CDR3 regions were amplified. Primed by the HTBI set, a first-round RT-PCR was run on the TCR CDR3. TCRdb re-derived calls from the multiplex PCR reads in MiXCR, one entry per CDR3 protein. This table holds more than 300,000 distinct CDR3 sequences, approximately 13% found once. Isolation of PBMCs was performed on about 10 ml fresh peripheral blood. In germline, CDR1 is SGHTA, CDR2 FQGNSA. V was cut by 5 bases and J by 5 bases, with 16 bases left in between. This CDR3 contains 14 residues. The chain links TRBV7-2 to TRBJ2-7; the D gene is possibly TRBD1 (5 bases). The sample was blood. This sequence originates from a woman aged 60-70 years with Graves' hyperthyroidism. CDR3 sequence reads: CASSIGWGVHEQYF. CDR3 DNA sequence: TGTGCCAGCAGCATCGGGTGGGGCGTCCACGAGCAGTACTTC. The whole variable domain, filled in from reference TRBV7-2 and TRBJ2-7, reads GAGVSQSPSNKVTEKGKDVELRCDPISGHTALYWYRQSLGQGLEFLIYFQGNSAPDKSGLPSDRFSAERTGGSVSTLTIQRTQQEDSAVYLCASSIGWGVHEQYFGPGTRLTVT.